The 8 T cell receptor delta chains below were found in one sample sequenced in a study of gamma-delta chains in newborns, infants, children. TCRdb re-called the reads via CATT. Among roughly 4,500 delta-chain clones, over 12% were seen once, and the ten largest hold 7.5% to 9.5%. Sequencing was performed on blood. These receptors originate from a child who was a newborn, infant or young child, either healthy, febrile or measles-vaccinated (not recorded which).

Remarks on this clone: The translation of this DNA and the TCRdb protein of a much larger clone differ at residue 16, probably owing to a read error; the protein shown here is translated from the DNA. The chain couples TRDV2 to TRDJ1; the match to TRDD3 covers 13 bases. The CDR3 is made up of 18 amino acids. CDR1 is GEAIGNYY, CDR2 EKD, per germline. The CDR3 is CACDFILGDTRRGDKPIF. The CDR3 DNA is TGTGCCTGTGACTTCATACTGGGGGATACGCGAAGAGGAGATAAACCCATCTTT.

This clone appeared a single time. The V gene is uncalled and the J gene is TRDJ1; the table's D gene call, TRDD3, was not cross checked with the DNA. The length of the CDR3 is 15 residues. CDR3 amino acids: CACDILWGAGDKLIF. The CDR3 DNA follows: TGTGCCTGTGACATTCTATGGGGAGCAGGCGATAAACTCATCTTT.

Concerning this clone itself: A much larger clone is a single base away; this may be a read error. The same CDR3 is also encoded by other DNA sequences in this sample. This chain connects TRDV1 to TRDJ1, with 10 bases fitting TRDD3. Per the germline V gene, CDR1 is TSWWSYY and CDR2 is QGS. The CDR3 sequence is 23 residues long. After removal of 0 bases from V and 0 bases from J, the junction contained 22 bases not matched to a gene. The CDR3 loop reads CALGELSGLLQYWGIFYTDKLIF. The CDR3 DNA sequence: TGTGCTCTTGGGGAACTTAGTGGCCTACTCCAGTACTGGGGGATCTTCTACACCGATAAACTCATCTTT.

Remarks on this clone: This likely reflects a read error, since a far larger clone is one base away. CDR3 in DNA: TGTGCCTGTGACATCCTTACCCCTCATACTGGGGGACCCACCACCGATGAACTCATCTTT. The encoded protein is CACDILTPHTGGPTTDELIF. The V gene is TRDV2, the J gene TRDJ1, with 9 bases matching TRDD3. Germline V lookup: CDR1 GEAIGNYY, CDR2 EKD. This CDR3 has 20 residues.

This clone is medium-sized by share. V gene TRDV2 combines with J gene TRDJ1; weak D call: TRDD3 (6 bases). Per germline, CDR1 GEAIGNYY and CDR2 EKD. This CDR3 contains 16 residues. V gave up 2 bases and J gave up 2 bases, with 17 bases separating them. For the CDR3, the DNA is TGTGCCTGTGACAGATTGGGGGTGGAAGTTACCGATAAACTCATCTTT. Translated, it gives CACDRLGVEVTDKLIF.

This clone was counted between two and nine times. TCRdb's entry gives the protein of a much larger clone, which mismatches this DNA's translation at residue 12, likely from a read error; the protein reported here is translated from the DNA. The chain combines TRDV2 with TRDJ1, with 9 bases lining up with TRDD3. The junction had 14 bases not matched to a gene; V was cut back by 0 bases and J by 4 bases. CDR3 size: 18 residues. CDR1 GEAIGNYY and CDR2 EKD come from the germline V gene. In nucleotides, the CDR3 is TGTGCCTGTGACACCTTGGAATTTACTGGGGGACACGGCGATAAACTCATCTTT. Translating gives CACDTLEFTGGHGDKLIF.

This clone has just a few counts. TCRdb's protein and the translated DNA diverge at residue 11; the protein reported here is the translation of the DNA. The V gene is TRDV3, the J gene TRDJ1; 9 bases fit TRDD3. In the absence of a J gene in TCRdb, the DNA was matched to germline to assign it here. Germline loops: CDR1 TVYSNPD, CDR2 GDNSRS (reference sequence). The CDR3 has 14 residues. CDR3 protein: CACAGWGISDELIF. DNA for the CDR3: TGTGCCTGTGCCGGGTGGGGGATATCCGATGAACTCATCTTT.

Sample share makes this clone large. The same CDR3 is also encoded by other DNA sequences in this sample. The chain combines TRDV2 with TRDJ1, with 8 positions matching TRDD3. Germline assignment: CDR1 GEAIGNYY and CDR2 EKD. V was pared by 4 bases and J by 0 bases, with 12 bases of the junction left unmatched. The CDR3 totals 17 residues. In DNA form, the CDR3 reads TGTGCCTGTGATCCAATACCTCGGGATACGCACACCGATAAACTCATCTTT. This codes for CACDPIPRDTHTDKLIF.